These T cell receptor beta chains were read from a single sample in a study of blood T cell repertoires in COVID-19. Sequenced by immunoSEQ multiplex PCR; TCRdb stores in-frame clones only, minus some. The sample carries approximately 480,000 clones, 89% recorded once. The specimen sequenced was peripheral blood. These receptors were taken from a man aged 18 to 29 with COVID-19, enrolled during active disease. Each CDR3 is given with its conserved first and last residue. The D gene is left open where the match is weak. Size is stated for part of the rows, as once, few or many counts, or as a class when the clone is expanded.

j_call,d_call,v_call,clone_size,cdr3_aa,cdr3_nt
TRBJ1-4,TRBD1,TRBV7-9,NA,CAGTGVGEKLFF,TGTGCCGGGACAGGGGTTGGAGAAAAACTGTTTTTT
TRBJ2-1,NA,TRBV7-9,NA,CASHREDNEQFF,TGTGCCAGCCACAGGGAAGACAATGAGCAGTTCTTC
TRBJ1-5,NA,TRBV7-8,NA,CASSLYVTRSNQPQHF,TGTGCCAGCAGCTTATATGTAACGAGGAGCAATCAGCCCCAGCATTTT
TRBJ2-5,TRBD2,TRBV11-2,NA,CASSLAGGGTAETQYF,TGTGCCAGCAGCTTAGCGGGGGGAGGGACCGCGGAGACCCAGTACTTC
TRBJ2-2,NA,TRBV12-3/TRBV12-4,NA,CASSRSGELFF,TGTGCCAGCAGCCGTAGCGGGGAGCTGTTTTTT
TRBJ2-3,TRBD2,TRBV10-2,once,CASSEAGGTDTQYF,TGCGCCAGCAGTGAAGCGGGAGGAACAGATACGCAGTATTTT
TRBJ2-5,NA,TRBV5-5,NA,CASSRTGLLQETQYF,TGTGCCAGCAGCCGGACAGGACTACTTCAAGAGACCCAGTACTTC
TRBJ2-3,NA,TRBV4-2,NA,CASSQVSSTDTQYF,TGTGCCAGCAGCCAAGTTTCGAGCACAGATACGCAGTATTTT
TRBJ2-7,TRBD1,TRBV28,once,CASSLGGGTGYEQYF,TGTGCCAGCAGTTTAGGGGGCGGGACAGGATACGAGCAGTACTTC
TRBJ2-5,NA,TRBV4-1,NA,CASSQDFYRDKQETQYF,TGCGCCAGCAGCCAAGATTTTTACCGGGACAAACAAGAGACCCAGTACTTC
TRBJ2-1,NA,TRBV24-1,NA,CATSDFPSGEQFF,TGTGCCACCAGTGATTTTCCCAGTGGTGAGCAGTTCTTC
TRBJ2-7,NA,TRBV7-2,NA,CASSLGGGPYYEQYF,TGTGCCAGCAGCTTGGGAGGGGGGCCCTATTACGAGCAGTACTTC
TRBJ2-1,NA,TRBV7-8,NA,CASSLTDSRNEQFF,TGTGCCAGCAGCTTAACGGACAGTCGGAATGAGCAGTTCTTC
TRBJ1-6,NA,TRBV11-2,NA,CASSPGGGSPLHF,TGTGCCAGCAGCCCCGGGGGGGGCTCACCCCTCCACTTT
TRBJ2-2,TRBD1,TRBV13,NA,CASSLKYRGPVDTGELFF,TGTGCCAGCAGCTTAAAGTACAGGGGGCCGGTGGACACCGGGGAGCTGTTTTTT
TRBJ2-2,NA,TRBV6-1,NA,CASSEPSNTGELFF,TGTGCCAGCAGTGAACCCTCGAACACCGGGGAGCTGTTTTTT
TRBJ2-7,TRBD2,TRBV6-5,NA,CASINTGTSADEQYF,TGTGCCAGCATCAACACCGGGACTAGCGCCGACGAGCAGTACTTC
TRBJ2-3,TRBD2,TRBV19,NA,CASSISGTATDTQYF,TGTGCCAGTAGTATAAGCGGGACGGCCACAGATACGCAGTATTTT
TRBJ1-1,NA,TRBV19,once,CASSTLWRNGPNTEAFF,TGTGCCAGTAGTACCCTCTGGAGGAATGGTCCGAACACTGAAGCTTTCTTT
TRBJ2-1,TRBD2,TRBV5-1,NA,CASSLGRLAGTDEQFF,TGCGCCAGCAGCTTGGGGCGACTAGCGGGAACGGATGAGCAGTTCTTC
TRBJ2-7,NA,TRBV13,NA,CASSLEGQLGYEQYF,TGTGCCAGCAGCTTAGAAGGACAGCTAGGCTACGAGCAGTACTTC
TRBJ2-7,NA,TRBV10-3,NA,CAIGSLIEQYF,TGTGCCATCGGGAGTCTAATCGAGCAGTACTTC
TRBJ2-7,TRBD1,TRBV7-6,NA,CASSLDTGGWRYEQYF,TGTGCCAGCAGCTTAGATACAGGGGGCTGGCGTTACGAGCAGTACTTC
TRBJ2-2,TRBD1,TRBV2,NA,CASNRQGANGELFF,TGTGCCAGCAACAGACAGGGGGCAAACGGGGAGCTGTTTTTT
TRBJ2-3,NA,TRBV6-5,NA,CASSAGLLNRDTQYF,TGTGCCAGCAGCGCGGGACTCCTGAATAGAGATACGCAGTATTTT
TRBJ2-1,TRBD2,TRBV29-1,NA,CSGVSGGLGNEQFF,TGCAGCGGCGTTAGCGGGGGTCTTGGCAATGAGCAGTTCTTC
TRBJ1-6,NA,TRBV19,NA,CASSIGFRGNSPLHF,TGTGCCAGTAGTATAGGATTCAGGGGTAATTCACCCCTCCACTTT
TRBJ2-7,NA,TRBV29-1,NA,CSVRGRISYEQYF,TGCAGCGTTCGGGGTCGGATCTCCTACGAGCAGTACTTC
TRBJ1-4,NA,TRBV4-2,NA,CASSQDGQEKLFF,TGTGCCAGCAGCCAAGACGGACAGGAAAAACTGTTTTTT
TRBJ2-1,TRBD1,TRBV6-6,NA,CASSLQGENNEQFF,TGTGCCAGCAGTTTACAGGGGGAAAACAATGAGCAGTTCTTC
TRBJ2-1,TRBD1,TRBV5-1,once,CASSLAPGQLSYNEQFF,TGCGCCAGCAGCTTGGCCCCGGGACAGCTCTCCTACAATGAGCAGTTCTTC
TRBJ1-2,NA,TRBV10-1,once,CASNQLSYGYTF,TGCGCCAGCAACCAACTTAGTTATGGCTACACCTTC
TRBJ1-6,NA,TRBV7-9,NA,CASGDGGGNSPLHF,TGTGCCAGCGGGGATGGGGGCGGCAATTCACCCCTCCACTTT
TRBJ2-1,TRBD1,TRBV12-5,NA,CASGQWPGQDQFQGNEQFF,TGTGCTAGTGGCCAGTGGCCGGGACAGGACCAGTTTCAGGGGAATGAGCAGTTCTTC
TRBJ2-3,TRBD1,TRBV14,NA,CASSHLRQGTQYF,TGTGCCAGCAGCCATCTAAGACAGGGTACGCAGTATTTT
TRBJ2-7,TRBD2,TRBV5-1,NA,CASSPSGTSGRSSYEQYF,TGCGCCAGCAGCCCATCCGGGACTAGCGGGAGGTCTTCCTACGAGCAGTACTTC
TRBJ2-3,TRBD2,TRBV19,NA,CASSISASGNLDTQYF,TGTGCCAGTAGTATATCGGCTAGCGGGAATCTAGATACGCAGTATTTT
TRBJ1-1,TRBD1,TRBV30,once,CAWSAHRGVNTEAFF,TGTGCCTGGAGTGCTCACAGGGGGGTGAACACTGAAGCTTTCTTT